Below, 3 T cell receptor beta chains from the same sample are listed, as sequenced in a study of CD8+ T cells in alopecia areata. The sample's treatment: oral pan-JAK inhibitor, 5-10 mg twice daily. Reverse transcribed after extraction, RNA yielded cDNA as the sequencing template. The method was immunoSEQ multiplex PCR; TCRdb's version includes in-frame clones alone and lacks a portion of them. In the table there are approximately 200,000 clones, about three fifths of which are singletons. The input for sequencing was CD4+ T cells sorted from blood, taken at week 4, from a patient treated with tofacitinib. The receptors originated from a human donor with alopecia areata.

The CDR3 reads CAWSYYTYNEQFF. CDR3 DNA: TGTGCCTGGAGTTACTACACCTACAATGAGCAGTTCTTC. V is TRBV30 and J is TRBJ2-1; D ambiguous. Germline V lookup: CDR1 GTSNPN, CDR2 SVGIG (reference sequence). The CDR3 spans 13 residues. V lost 2 bases to trimming and J lost 2 bases, with 7 bases between them.

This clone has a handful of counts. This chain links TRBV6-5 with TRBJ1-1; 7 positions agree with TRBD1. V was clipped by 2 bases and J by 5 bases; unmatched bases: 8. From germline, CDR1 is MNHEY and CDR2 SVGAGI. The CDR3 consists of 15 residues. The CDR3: CASSYDTGEWTEAFF. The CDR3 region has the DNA TGTGCCAGCAGTTACGATACAGGGGAATGGACTGAAGCTTTCTTT.

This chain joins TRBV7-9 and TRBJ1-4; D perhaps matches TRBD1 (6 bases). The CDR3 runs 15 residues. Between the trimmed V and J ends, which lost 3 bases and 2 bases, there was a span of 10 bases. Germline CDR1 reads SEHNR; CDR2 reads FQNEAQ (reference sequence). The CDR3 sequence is CASSFDGQTNEKLFF. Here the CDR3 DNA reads TGTGCCAGCAGCTTCGACGGACAGACTAATGAAAAACTGTTTTTT.